This T cell receptor beta chain was captured in a study of blood T cell repertoires in COVID-19. The CDR3 length is 15 residues. Trimming pared 3 bases from V and 4 bases from J, leaving 15 bases between. Germline assignment: CDR1 SNHLY and CDR2 FYNNEI. Methods used by the authors: Amplifying reference gene primers gave estimates of nucleated cell counts. Clones were sequenced by immunoSEQ multiplex PCR, and TCRdb holds only the in-frame ones, with some missing. V, J and clone size are those of that table, while D and trimming were read from the DNA. The sample shows a few hundred thousand clones, 90% of them seen only once.

The chain has TRBV2 and TRBJ1-2; D is uncertain. The clonotype was recovered from a young man who had been exposed to COVID-19. Source material: PBMCs or T cells enriched from blood (not recorded which). The CDR3 DNA reads as TGTGCCAGCAGTGAGGGCAGGCAAGCCCTCTATGGCTACACCTTC. Its translation: CASSEGRQALYGYTF.